The entry that follows covers one T cell receptor beta chain sequence. How the authors handled the data: Nucleated cell number was recorded as an estimate derived from reference gene primer amplification. Measured with immunoSEQ multiplex PCR; TCRdb has only the in-frame clones, and not every one. V, J and clone size were drawn from that table, and D and trimming were deduced from the DNA. The repertoire consists of about 170,000 clones, with roughly four fifths occurring once and the leading ten covering 22%. This sample was taken from a study of blood T cell repertoires in COVID-19. At the level of the study: Italy, Spain and the United States were the sources of the convalescent and acute COVID-19 samples.

The germline V gene encodes CDR1 LGHDT and CDR2 YNNKEL (reference sequence). This CDR3 is 15 amino acids long. V shed 4 bases and J shed 7 bases, with 17 bases lying between them. The sequence came from a woman aged 80 or over with acute or convalescent COVID-19. The V gene is TRBV3-1 (or the pseudogene TRBV3-2), the J gene TRBJ1-5; D ambiguous. The sequencing sample was made of peripheral blood. The CDR3 DNA reads TGTGCCAGCAGCCTGGGCGGGCCACGGGAACAGCCCCAGCATTTT. This encodes CASSLGGPREQPQHF.